These 21 T cell receptor beta chains were sequenced from one sample in a study of T-cell reconstitution after alpha-beta-depleted transplantation in children. Preparation of the TCRbeta library was carried out with unique molecular identifiers. TCRdb redid the calling of the PCR reads with MiXCR, one entry per CDR3 protein. This repertoire shows around 250,000 distinct CDR3 sequences, 6.5% to 9% found once; its top ten account for 6.3%. The sequencing here drew on PBMCs, mostly from graft donor cells, taken 180 days after TCRalphabeta/CD19-depleted stem cell transplant. These receptors all stem from a male patient under 18 who had a stem cell transplant for acute lymphoblastic leukemia, so the T cells may come from the graft donor.

The table lists this clonotype with many counts. The rearrangement uses TRBV5-1 and TRBJ2-7, with D possibly matching TRBD1 (6 bases). This CDR3 is 13 amino acids long. V was pared by 2 bases and J by 2 bases, with 8 bases between. Germline-derived CDR1 and CDR2 are SGHRS and YFSETQ. The CDR3 protein is CASSFGQPYEQYF. The DNA for the CDR3 is TGCGCCAGCAGCTTCGGACAGCCCTACGAGCAGTACTTC.

Many counts were recorded for this clonotype. The chain is built from TRBV4-1 and TRBJ2-1; 15 bases are a match to TRBD2. The CDR3 length is 18 residues. Looked up from germline, CDR1 is MGHRA and CDR2 is YSYEKL. With 8 bases clipped from V and 8 bases from J, the junction kept 16 bases outside the gene matches. The CDR3 DNA reads TGCGCCAGCTTCGGGACTAGCGGGAGGACACCCCCAGTGCATGAGCAGTTCTTC. It specifies CASFGTSGRTPPVHEQFF.

This clonotype was seen at least ten times. This sequence joins TRBV12-3 or TRBV12-4 and TRBJ2-7; D is ambiguous. The V end was cut by 8 bases, the J end by 4 bases, with 15 bases between. The CDR3 has 13 amino acids. The CDR3 sequence: CASATHTLYEQYF. In nucleotides, the CDR3 is TGTGCCAGCGCCACTCATACCTTATACGAGCAGTACTTC.

This clonotype came up many times. The V gene is TRBV6-5, the J gene TRBJ1-1; D perhaps matches TRBD1 (5 bases). Trimming cost V 4 bases and J 5 bases, with 14 bases left between them. The CDR3 contains 14 residues. The V gene's germline CDR1 is MNHEY and CDR2 SVGAGI. The CDR3 protein is CASSLAVEGTEAFF. The DNA for the CDR3 is TGTGCCAGCAGTTTAGCGGTTGAGGGGACTGAAGCTTTCTTT.

The gene calls are TRBV19 and TRBJ1-1; possibly TRBD1 for D (5 bases). Germline V lookup: CDR1 LNHDA, CDR2 SQIVND (reference sequence). V gave up 6 bases and J gave up 0 bases, with 14 bases separating them. The length of the CDR3 is 15 residues. The CDR3 nucleotides read TGTGCCAGTAGCCGAGGGACTGTTATGAACACTGAAGCTTTCTTT. It encodes CASSRGTVMNTEAFF.

This clonotype was seen many times. The rearrangement joins TRBV23-1 to TRBJ2-2; maybe TRBD1 (5 bases). TRBV23-1 is an ORF, and what it does is uncertain. The CDR3 extends over 14 amino acids. V lost 6 bases to trimming and J lost 2 bases, with 10 bases between them. The CDR3 region has the DNA TGCGCCAGCAGCCGTGACAGCAACACCGGGGAGCTGTTTTTT. This sequence encodes CASSRDSNTGELFF.

This clonotype was found many times. V usage is TRBV12-3 or TRBV12-4 and J usage is TRBJ2-5, with a possible D match to TRBD2 (6 bases). The CDR3 runs 14 residues. V lost 5 bases, J lost 4 bases, and 14 bases lay in between. The CDR3 is CASSPRRDGETQYF. Here the CDR3 DNA reads TGTGCCAGCAGTCCCAGGCGGGACGGAGAGACCCAGTACTTC.

In its sample, this clonotype was seen many times. V gene TRBV27 combines with J gene TRBJ2-1; unclear D gene. The CDR3 sequence is 14 residues long. V was cut by 0 bases and J by 7 bases, with 10 bases left in between. Germline loops: CDR1 MNHEY, CDR2 SMNVEV (reference sequence). This chain's CDR3 is CASSLSTVGNEQFF. DNA for the CDR3: TGTGCCAGCAGTTTATCCACAGTGGGGAATGAGCAGTTCTTC.

This clonotype was picked up many times. This chain links TRBV12-3 or TRBV12-4 with TRBJ1-5; the D is unclear. V gave up 1 base and J gave up 0 bases, with 19 bases separating them. The CDR3 loop spans 19 amino acids. CDR3 in DNA: TGTGCCAGCAGTTTAGTAGGTTCGGGTTACCCCTATAGCAATCAGCCCCAGCATTTT. Residues: CASSLVGSGYPYSNQPQHF.

This clonotype was seen more than once but under ten times. V gene TRBV24-1 combines with J gene TRBJ2-2; 7 bases fit TRBD1. The CDR3 runs 18 residues. Germline trimming cut 1 base from V and 3 bases from J; bases unmatched to any gene: 10. Germline V CDR1 and CDR2: KGHDR, SFDVKD. The CDR3 DNA reads as TGTGCCACCAGTGATTTATCCCGGACAGGAGTCGACACCGGGGAGCTGTTTTTT. It specifies CATSDLSRTGVDTGELFF.

This clonotype has at least ten counts. This chain joins TRBV6-4 and TRBJ2-5, with 7 bases fitting TRBD2. The ends lost 8 bases at V and 4 bases at J; junction bases unmatched: 10. This CDR3 is built from 14 residues. Germline assignment: CDR1 MRHNA and CDR2 SNTAGT. The CDR3 DNA sequence: TGTGCCAGCCTTCGCGGGAGCGCTGGAGAGACCCAGTACTTC. Protein product: CASLRGSAGETQYF.

Ten or more counts support this clonotype. The chain is built from TRBV12-3 or TRBV12-4 and TRBJ1-2; the D is unclear. There are 15 residues in the CDR3. Trimming took off 2 bases at V and 0 bases at J, with 10 bases between the two ends. The CDR3: CASSLKRLSNYGYTF. The DNA of the CDR3 is TGTGCCAGCAGTTTAAAAAGGCTATCTAACTATGGCTACACCTTC.

The DNA of the CDR3 is TGCGCCAGCAGCCATCTAAAGGGGAGCGATGAGCAGTTCTTC. Its translation is CASSHLKGSDEQFF. The chain joins TRBV4-1 to TRBJ2-1; TRBD1 or TRBD2 may be the D gene (5 bases each). The CDR3 covers 14 residues. Between the trimmed V and J ends, which lost 3 bases and 8 bases, there was a span of 14 bases. Germline-derived CDR1 and CDR2 are MGHRA and YSYEKL.

This clonotype was found a few times. CDR3 nucleotides: TGTGCCAGCAGCCTTCGGGCGGGACGGGGAACTCAGCCCCAGCATTTT. This gives the protein CASSLRAGRGTQPQHF. The chain is built from TRBV7-2 and TRBJ1-5, with a tentative D call TRBD1 (5 bases). Germline CDR1 SGHTA, CDR2 FQGNSA. The CDR3 has 16 amino acids. V dropped 5 bases and J dropped 6 bases, with 20 bases sitting between them. Based on the CDR3 plus reference TRBV7-2 and TRBJ1-5, the full variable domain is GAGVSQSPSNKVTEKGKDVELRCDPISGHTALYWYRQSLGQGLEFLIYFQGNSAPDKSGLPSDRFSAERTGGSVSTLTIQRTQQEDSAVYLCASSLRAGRGTQPQHFGDGTRLSIL.

This clonotype was counted ten times or more. This chain connects TRBV20-1 to TRBJ2-7; 7 nucleotides match TRBD2. The V gene end was trimmed by 2 bases and the J gene end by 5 bases; junction bases not matched to a gene: 9. Germline V gene lookup returns CDR1 DFQATT and CDR2 SNEGSKA (reference sequence). The CDR3 runs 14 residues. The CDR3 region is CSARRGGSLNEQYF. CDR3 bases: TGCAGTGCTAGACGTGGCGGGAGCCTCAACGAGCAGTACTTC.

This clonotype was seen many times. J is TRBJ1-2 and V is TRBV24-1; 9 bases are a match to TRBD1. CDR1 is KGHDR, CDR2 SFDVKD, per germline. Unmatched junction bases numbered 5, after V lost 4 bases and J lost 6 bases. CDR3 length: 14 residues. The CDR3 nucleotides are TGTGCCACCAGTGAAGGGGACAGGGTTCATGGCTACACCTTC. Translation gives CATSEGDRVHGYTF.

The table lists this clonotype with many counts. The rearrangement joins TRBV3-1 to TRBJ2-7, with D possibly TRBD2 on 6 matching bases. Looked up from germline, CDR1 is LGHDT and CDR2 is YNNKEL (reference sequence). This CDR3 contains 14 residues. V lost 1 base and J 3 bases, leaving 10 bases between the germline ends. The CDR3, as DNA: TGTGCCAGCAGCCAAGCTCGGGGGAACTACGAGCAGTACTTC. This encodes CASSQARGNYEQYF.

In its sample, this clonotype was seen a few times. The genes are TRBV12-3 or TRBV12-4 and TRBJ1-2; D is undetermined. Trimming shortened V by 5 bases and J by 3 bases, and 4 bases separated the two germline ends. There are 11 residues in the CDR3. The CDR3 is CASSRYYGYTF. The CDR3 region has the DNA TGTGCCAGCAGTAGATACTATGGCTACACCTTC.

This clonotype showed up many times. The J gene is TRBJ2-6, the V gene TRBV6-2 or TRBV6-3; no firm D call. Germline V gives CDR1 MNHEY, CDR2 SVGEGT. Trimming removed 0 bases at V and 0 bases at J, with 18 bases between. The CDR3 extends over 20 amino acids. CDR3 coding DNA: TGTGCCAGCAGTTACTCGATTCTGACGGGCGTAAGCTCTGGGGCCAACGTCCTGACTTTC. Its translation: CASSYSILTGVSSGANVLTF.

Many counts were recorded for this clonotype. The chain recombines TRBV5-1 with TRBJ2-1; D call uncertain. There are 15 residues in the CDR3. Germline assignment: CDR1 SGHRS and CDR2 YFSETQ. Trimming stripped 4 bases from V and 2 bases from J, with 13 bases between. For the CDR3, the DNA is TGCGCCAGCAGCCCCGGTTCACCTCCCTACAATGAGCAGTTCTTC. Its protein product is CASSPGSPPYNEQFF.

Many counts were recorded for this clonotype. The chain recombines TRBV18 with TRBJ1-1, with D perhaps matching TRBD1 (5 bases). Trimming left V 6 bases short and J 1 base short, with 12 bases between. The CDR3 sequence is 14 residues long. CDR1 and CDR2 (germline): KGHSH, LQKENI. The CDR3 region has the DNA TGTGCCAGCTCCCAGGGTCATCGGAACACTGAAGCTTTCTTT. It codes for CASSQGHRNTEAFF.